This passage covers 9 T cell receptor beta chains from one sample sequenced in a study of T cell clones after liver transplantation. This table comes from immunoSEQ multiplex PCR, and its TCRdb copy is limited to in-frame clones, with some not included. The sample has more than 100,000 clones; about 86% are singletons. Material: CD4+ T cells from blood, obtained around 48 months after liver transplant. These receptors originate from a human patient who received a liver transplant. Some T cells could come from the graft donor.

This CDR3 reads CASRDSGRSSYEQYF. In DNA form, the CDR3 reads TGTGCCAGCAGGGACAGCGGGAGGAGCTCCTACGAGCAGTACTTC. The V gene is TRBV2, the J gene TRBJ2-7; 9 nucleotides line up with TRBD2. CDR3 length: 15 amino acids. Germline CDR1 is SNHLY and CDR2 is FYNNEI. J lost 0 bases, V lost 6 bases, and 6 bases had no gene match.

The chain joins TRBV9 to TRBJ2-1; D is unclear. V dropped 4 bases and J dropped 5 bases, with 16 bases sitting between them. The CDR3 has 15 amino acids. Germline V gene lookup returns CDR1 SGDLS and CDR2 YYNGEE. CDR3 DNA sequence: TGTGCCAGCAGCCTAGGGTCGGGTTCCAACAATGAGCAGTTCTTC. Residues: CASSLGSGSNNEQFF.

The chain carries TRBV5-1 and TRBJ2-7, with 8 bases identical to TRBD1. V shed 5 bases, J shed 7 bases, and the junction held 14 bases outside the gene matches. CDR1 is SGHRS and CDR2 is YFSETQ in the germline V gene. This CDR3 has 15 residues. The CDR3 here is CASRFPGTGIGEQYF. The CDR3 DNA reads as TGCGCCAGCAGGTTCCCCGGGACAGGTATCGGGGAGCAGTACTTC.

CDR3 sequence: CASSVQGAGTEAFF. The CDR3, as DNA: TGTGCCAGCAGCGTTCAGGGGGCAGGTACTGAAGCTTTCTTT. The rearrangement uses TRBV9 and TRBJ1-1, with 8 bases that match TRBD1. The trim removed 2 bases at V and 5 bases at J, leaving 5 bases unmatched. Per the germline V gene, CDR1 is SGDLS and CDR2 is YYNGEE. This CDR3 comprises 14 residues.

This chain joins TRBV5-4 and TRBJ1-1; no firm D call. Germline loops: CDR1 SGHNT, CDR2 YYREEE (reference sequence). The CDR3 runs 13 residues. V shed 1 base and J shed 2 bases, with 6 bases lying between them. CDR3: CASSLRVNTEAFF. The DNA of the CDR3 is TGTGCCAGCAGCTTGCGGGTTAACACTGAAGCTTTCTTT.

The CDR3 reads CASSGGRDEETQYF. The DNA of the CDR3 is TGCGCCAGCAGCGGGGGAAGGGACGAAGAGACCCAGTACTTC. The chain links TRBV5-1 to TRBJ2-5; the D call may be TRBD1 or TRBD2 (5 bases each). The CDR3 extends over 14 amino acids. Germline CDR1 and CDR2: SGHRS and YFSETQ. Trimming cost V 4 bases and J 3 bases, with 13 bases left between them.

The chain carries TRBV6-1 and TRBJ2-7; D ambiguous. Between the trimmed V and J ends, which lost 5 bases and 4 bases, there was a span of 12 bases. The CDR3 is 13 residues long. CDR1 and CDR2 from the germline V gene are MNHNS and SASEGT. Written as DNA, the CDR3 is TGTGCCAGCAGTCCCTTCCAAAGTTACGAGCAGTACTTC. Translation: CASSPFQSYEQYF.

This clone has more than one count but fewer than ten. The DNA for the CDR3 is TGCGCCAGCAGCCAGGAGACAGGGTACCAAGAGACCCAGTACTTC. Translation: CASSQETGYQETQYF. This chain joins TRBV4-1 and TRBJ2-5; 7 positions match TRBD1. The CDR3 runs to 15 residues. The junction had 4 bases not matched to a gene; V was cut back by 3 bases and J by 0 bases. Per germline, CDR1 MGHRA and CDR2 YSYEKL.

V and J are TRBV27 and TRBJ1-2, with D unresolved. Per germline, CDR1 MNHEY and CDR2 SMNVEV (reference sequence). V was trimmed by 2 bases and J by 8 bases, leaving 21 bases between them. The CDR3 contains 16 residues. CDR3 bases: TGTGCCAGCAGTTTAGCCTTCCAGGCGCGTAGAGGAGGCTACACCTTC. As protein: CASSLAFQARRGGYTF.